This TCR beta chain was recovered during a study of T cells expressing NK-cell markers. Study summary: The TCR beta repertoires originated in sorted CD3+CD56+NKG2C+, CD3+CD56+NKG2C- and CD3+CD56-NKG2C+ T cells. Just one sequenced donor of eight was HCMV-seronegative, while seven were seropositive.

TCRdb reprocessed the 5' RACE reads, keeping one entry per CDR3 protein, no DNA. The repertoire shows some 450,000 distinct CDR3 sequences; the top ten hold under 7.5%. The germline V gene encodes CDR1 GTSNPN and CDR2 SVGIG (reference sequence). This CDR3 has 15 residues. As regards this clonotype: The antigen is unknown.

Study-level findings and limits: In 5 to 7 donors, dominant CD3+CD56+NKG2C+ clones formed about 1.0-7.5% of CD8+ cells. Four of the donors also had these clonotypes leading their CD3+CD56-NKG2C+ fraction.

The rearrangement joins TRBV30 to TRBJ2-7; with no DNA, the TCRdb D assignment of TRBD2 cannot be verified. The TCR sequence derives from a woman aged 18 to 75 in good health. Sample: blood T cells: a sorted CD56 or NKG2C T cell subset, CD4+ or CD8+ T cells, or bulk PBMC T cells (not recorded which). CDR3 protein: CAWREAGGSSYEQYF.